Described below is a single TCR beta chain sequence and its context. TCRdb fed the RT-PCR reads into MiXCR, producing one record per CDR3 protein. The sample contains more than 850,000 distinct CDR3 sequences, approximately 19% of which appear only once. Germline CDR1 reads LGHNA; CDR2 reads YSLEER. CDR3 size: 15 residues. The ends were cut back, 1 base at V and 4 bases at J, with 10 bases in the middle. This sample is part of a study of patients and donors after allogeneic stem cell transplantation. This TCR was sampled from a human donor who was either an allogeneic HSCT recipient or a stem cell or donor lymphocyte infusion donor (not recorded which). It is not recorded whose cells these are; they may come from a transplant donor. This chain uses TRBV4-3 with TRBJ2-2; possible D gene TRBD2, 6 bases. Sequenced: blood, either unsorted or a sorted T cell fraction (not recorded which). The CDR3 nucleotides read TGCGCCAGCAGCCAAGTGACTAGATCCACCGGGGAGCTGTTTTTT. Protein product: CASSQVTRSTGELFF.